Below, one T cell receptor (beta chain) is given with its context. There are 12 residues in the CDR3. The V gene's germline CDR1 is SEHNR and CDR2 FQNEAQ (reference sequence). Trimming pared 2 bases from V and 6 bases from J, leaving 6 bases between. The data stem from a study of blood T cell repertoires in COVID-19. About the research overall: COVID-19 samples, acute and convalescent, were from the United States, Italy and Spain. T cells, B-cell-depleted T cells, or PBMCs supplied cDNA or gDNA.

As handled by the study authors: Reference gene primer amplification yielded estimated nucleated cell counts. Some clones are missing from TCRdb's copy, which holds only in-frame ones; the method was immunoSEQ multiplex PCR. Clone size and the V and J calls come from that table; the DNA yielded D and trimming. The sample consists of about 200,000 clones, 85% to 90% of them appearing once. Input material: peripheral blood. This TCR derives from an elderly man with acute or convalescent COVID-19. The V call is TRBV7-9, the J call TRBJ2-3; no firm D call. DNA of the CDR3: TGTGCCAGCAGCTTACCGAGGGATACGCAGTATTTT. Protein sequence: CASSLPRDTQYF.